This T cell receptor (beta chain) was retrieved from a study of Graves' ophthalmopathy and Graves' hyperthyroidism. Study conclusions and caveats: Detection in blood was also observed for most expanded thyroid clonotypes above 0.001 frequency.

CDR1 is LNHDA, CDR2 SQIVND, per germline (reference sequence). CDR3 length equals 16 residues. Trimming left V 3 bases short and J 3 bases short, with 17 bases between. From RNA, the CDR3 regions of TCR beta chains were amplified and sequenced. HTBI primers served in a first-round RT-PCR, which a second-round multiplex PCR followed. TCRdb re-analysed the multiplex PCR reads in MiXCR, keeping a single row per CDR3 protein. This table holds about 24,000 distinct CDR3 sequences, approximately 48% found once. Participants with hyperthyroidism, aged 18 to 65, were newly diagnosed with under 2 months' duration. Ineligible for inclusion were patients with other autoimmune diseases, uncontrolled infections, pregnancy or lactation. For this clonotype: Its antigen is as yet unknown.

V usage is TRBV19 and J usage is TRBJ2-5; D possibly corresponds to TRBD2 (6 bases). The sample consisted of peripheral blood. This TCR was recovered from an adult woman with stable Graves' hyperthyroidism. The CDR3 coding sequence is TGTGCCAGTAGTATGCCCGAGGGGAGGATAGAAGAGACCCAGTACTTC. This sequence encodes CASSMPEGRIEETQYF.